Listed below are T cell receptor beta chains from one sample, sequenced in a study of beta chain features in type 1 diabetes. Profiling relied on immunoSEQ multiplex PCR, and the TCRdb table lists in-frame clones only, not all of them. The sample includes about 360,000 clones, roughly 13% of them seen just once. Source material: naive CD4+ T cells from blood. Receptors originate from a man between 18 and 35 years old in good health. The CDR3 runs from the conserved cysteine through the conserved F or W. The D gene is left open where the match is weak. Size tells how often a clone was seen (once, few, many) or the class of an expanded clone, and some rows leave it out.

d_call: .
v_call: TRBV5-1
clone_size: .
j_call: TRBJ2-5
cdr3_nt: TGCGCCAGCAGCTCAACTTACGGAGAGACCCAGTACTTC
cdr3_aa: CASSSTYGETQYF

d_call: .
v_call: TRBV6-5
clone_size: .
j_call: TRBJ2-6
cdr3_nt: TGTGCCAGCGTCAAATCTGGGGCCAACGTCCTGACTTTC
cdr3_aa: CASVKSGANVLTF

d_call: TRBD2
v_call: TRBV7-2
clone_size: few
j_call: TRBJ2-3
cdr3_nt: TGTGCCAGCAGCTTAGTAGTCGGCGGGGGGGCGATAGATACGCAGTATTTT
cdr3_aa: CASSLVVGGGAIDTQYF

d_call: TRBD1
v_call: TRBV14
clone_size: .
j_call: TRBJ2-7
cdr3_nt: TGTGCCAGCAGCCAATACTTCGGACAGGGAAGCTCCTACGAGCAGTACTTC
cdr3_aa: CASSQYFGQGSSYEQYF

d_call: TRBD1
v_call: TRBV28
clone_size: .
j_call: TRBJ1-2
cdr3_nt: TGTGCCAGCAGTCCATGGACAGGGGCCGACTATGGCTACACCTTC
cdr3_aa: CASSPWTGADYGYTF

d_call: .
v_call: TRBV29-1
clone_size: few
j_call: TRBJ1-2
cdr3_nt: TGCAGCGTGGCACCGGGGTGGGGAGCCTATGGCTACACCTTC
cdr3_aa: CSVAPGWGAYGYTF

d_call: TRBD2
v_call: TRBV7-7
clone_size: few
j_call: TRBJ2-7
cdr3_nt: TGTGCTAGCAGGACAGCGGGAGGCCCCTACGAGCAGTACTTC
cdr3_aa: CASRTAGGPYEQYF

d_call: TRBD1
v_call: TRBV28
clone_size: .
j_call: TRBJ2-7
cdr3_nt: TGTGCCAGCAGGGATCATCAGGGGGCCTCCTACGAGCAGTACTTC
cdr3_aa: CASRDHQGASYEQYF

d_call: TRBD1
v_call: TRBV10-3
clone_size: few
j_call: TRBJ1-1
cdr3_nt: TGTGCCATCAGTGAGTCCGGAGGGACAGGGGGGACTGAAGCTTTCTTT
cdr3_aa: CAISESGGTGGTEAFF

d_call: TRBD2
v_call: TRBV18
clone_size: few
j_call: TRBJ2-1
cdr3_nt: TGTGCCAGCTCACCCCGGGGGAGCGGGGCCTACAATGAGCAGTTCTTC
cdr3_aa: CASSPRGSGAYNEQFF

d_call: TRBD1
v_call: TRBV18
clone_size: few
j_call: TRBJ1-1
cdr3_nt: TGTGCCAGCTCACCAAGAACAACAGGGGGCTCCTTAAAAACTGAAGCTTTCTTT
cdr3_aa: CASSPRTTGGSLKTEAFF

d_call: .
v_call: TRBV9
clone_size: .
j_call: TRBJ1-4
cdr3_nt: TGTGCCAGCAGCGTAGAGGACAAATCTAATGAAAAACTGTTTTTT
cdr3_aa: CASSVEDKSNEKLFF

d_call: TRBD2
v_call: TRBV2
clone_size: .
j_call: TRBJ2-3
cdr3_nt: TGTGCCGCAACTAGCGTTACAGATACGCAGTATTTT
cdr3_aa: CAATSVTDTQYF

d_call: TRBD1
v_call: TRBV7-2
clone_size: .
j_call: TRBJ2-3
cdr3_nt: TGTGCCAGCAGCCCCCGGGACAGTAGATACACAGATACGCAGTATTTT
cdr3_aa: CASSPRDSRYTDTQYF

d_call: TRBD1
v_call: TRBV5-4
clone_size: few
j_call: TRBJ2-7
cdr3_nt: TGTGCCAGCAGCTTGTCGGGACAGGGGACGGGGGAGTACTTC
cdr3_aa: CASSLSGQGTGEYF

d_call: .
v_call: TRBV7-2
clone_size: .
j_call: TRBJ2-2
cdr3_nt: TGTGCCAGCAGTGTGGGGGCCGGGGTCACCGGGGAGCTGTTTTTT
cdr3_aa: CASSVGAGVTGELFF

d_call: TRBD1
v_call: TRBV10-3
clone_size: .
j_call: TRBJ2-7
cdr3_nt: TGTGCCATCAGTGCGGGTTTGGGAAGGGGGCCTTCCTACGAGCAGTACTTC
cdr3_aa: CAISAGLGRGPSYEQYF

d_call: .
v_call: TRBV9
clone_size: .
j_call: TRBJ2-7
cdr3_nt: TGTGCCAGCAGCTCACGTCCAGAGACATCCTACGAGCAGTACTTC
cdr3_aa: CASSSRPETSYEQYF

d_call: TRBD2
v_call: TRBV7-2
clone_size: .
j_call: TRBJ2-7
cdr3_nt: TGTGCCAGCAGGCCCTCACTAGCGGGACGCGAGCAGTACTTC
cdr3_aa: CASRPSLAGREQYF

d_call: .
v_call: TRBV28
clone_size: .
j_call: TRBJ2-7
cdr3_nt: TGTGCCAGCAGCCAGGGCCGGTCCTACGAGCAGTACTTC
cdr3_aa: CASSQGRSYEQYF

d_call: TRBD1
v_call: TRBV7-9
clone_size: .
j_call: TRBJ1-6
cdr3_nt: TGTGCCAGCAGCATGCTCCGGGACAGTAATTCACCCCTCCACTTT
cdr3_aa: CASSMLRDSNSPLHF

d_call: .
v_call: TRBV9
clone_size: few
j_call: TRBJ2-7
cdr3_nt: TGTGCCAGCAGCGAGGGGCCTTTTAGGGACGAGCAGTACTTC
cdr3_aa: CASSEGPFRDEQYF

d_call: .
v_call: TRBV9
clone_size: .
j_call: TRBJ1-2
cdr3_nt: TGTGCCAGCAGCGTAGGGGGGGGACCATGGGGCTACACCTTC
cdr3_aa: CASSVGGGPWGYTF

d_call: .
v_call: TRBV9
clone_size: few
j_call: TRBJ1-2
cdr3_nt: TGTGCCAGCAGCGCCGCAGGAGGGTATGGCTACACCTTC
cdr3_aa: CASSAAGGYGYTF

d_call: TRBD2
v_call: TRBV15
clone_size: few
j_call: TRBJ2-5
cdr3_nt: TGTGCCACCAGCAGAGATGGACTAGCGGGAGAAGAGACCCAGTACTTC
cdr3_aa: CATSRDGLAGEETQYF

d_call: TRBD2
v_call: TRBV4-3
clone_size: .
j_call: TRBJ2-7
cdr3_nt: TGCGCCAGCAGCAAAACTAGCGGGATTTACGAGCAGTACTTC
cdr3_aa: CASSKTSGIYEQYF

d_call: TRBD2
v_call: TRBV4-3
clone_size: few
j_call: TRBJ2-2
cdr3_nt: TGCGCCAGCAGCCAATGGCTAGCGGTCGCTACCGGGGAGCTGTTTTTT
cdr3_aa: CASSQWLAVATGELFF

d_call: .
v_call: TRBV27
clone_size: .
j_call: TRBJ1-2
cdr3_nt: TGTGCCAGCAGTACCACACCCCCCTATGGCTACACCTTC
cdr3_aa: CASSTTPPYGYTF

d_call: TRBD2
v_call: TRBV7-9
clone_size: few
j_call: TRBJ2-1
cdr3_nt: TGTGCCAGCAGCTCGGGGGGGACTCTTGAGCAGTTCTTC
cdr3_aa: CASSSGGTLEQFF

d_call: TRBD1
v_call: TRBV15
clone_size: few
j_call: TRBJ2-4
cdr3_nt: TGTGCCACCAGCAGAGGGGGGACAGGGGAGGGCCAGTACTTC
cdr3_aa: CATSRGGTGEGQYF

d_call: .
v_call: TRBV28
clone_size: few
j_call: TRBJ2-7
cdr3_nt: TGTGCCAGCAGTCTGAGCAGGGGCGAGCAGTACTTC
cdr3_aa: CASSLSRGEQYF

d_call: .
v_call: TRBV13
clone_size: .
j_call: TRBJ1-6
cdr3_nt: TGTGCCAGCAGCGGGGGGGGTCCGAGCTCCTATAATTCACCCCTCCACTTT
cdr3_aa: CASSGGGPSSYNSPLHF

d_call: .
v_call: TRBV7-2
clone_size: few
j_call: TRBJ1-1
cdr3_nt: TGTGCCAGCAGCTTAAGGGCGACCTTGGCCGGGGGAAACACTGAAGCTTTCTTT
cdr3_aa: CASSLRATLAGGNTEAFF

d_call: .
v_call: TRBV15
clone_size: few
j_call: TRBJ2-3
cdr3_nt: TGTGCCACCAGCTCTAGGAGGACCCAAGGTACGCAGTATTTT
cdr3_aa: CATSSRRTQGTQYF

d_call: TRBD1
v_call: TRBV30
clone_size: .
j_call: TRBJ1-1
cdr3_nt: TGTGCCTGGGACAGGGGAATGAACACTGAAGCTTTCTTT
cdr3_aa: CAWDRGMNTEAFF

d_call: TRBD2
v_call: TRBV7-3
clone_size: once
j_call: TRBJ2-1
cdr3_nt: TGTGCCAGCAGCCTCGGGACTAGCGGCGATGAGCAGTTCTTC
cdr3_aa: CASSLGTSGDEQFF

d_call: TRBD1
v_call: TRBV5-4
clone_size: few
j_call: TRBJ2-2
cdr3_nt: TGTGCCAGCAGCCCGACAGGGGGCGCAGGCACCGGGGAGCTGTTTTTT
cdr3_aa: CASSPTGGAGTGELFF

d_call: .
v_call: TRBV5-6
clone_size: .
j_call: TRBJ2-2
cdr3_nt: TGTGCCAGCAGCCGGGGAACCGCGAACACCGGGGAGCTGTTTTTT
cdr3_aa: CASSRGTANTGELFF